The 23 T cell receptor beta chains given below trace back to one sample, sequenced in a study of CD8 T cells in ankylosing spondylitis. The antigens of these receptors remain unknown. Study outcomes and limitations: Ankylosing spondylitis blood appeared to carry a characteristic TCR beta motif of several highly homologous variants.

TCRdb reprocessed the 5' RACE reads via MiXCR and lists one record per CDR3 protein. The sample lists some 800,000 distinct CDR3 sequences, roughly 12% occurring once. Material for sequencing was blood, either unsorted or a sorted T cell fraction (not recorded which). The receptors shown here come from a male donor with ankylosing spondylitis.

This clonotype was found many times. V is TRBV12-3 or TRBV12-4 and J is TRBJ1-6; a weak D match, TRBD1 (5 bases). The V end lost 6 bases, the J end lost 6 bases, and 9 bases lay between the germline ends. CDR3 length: 13 amino acids. CDR3 in DNA: TGTGCCAGCAGCTCCCAGGGTAATTCACCCCTCCACTTT. Translating gives CASSSQGNSPLHF.

The gene calls are TRBV20-1 and TRBJ2-7; 10 bases map to TRBD2. Germline values: CDR1 DFQATT, CDR2 SNEGSKA (reference sequence). Losses at the gene ends were 8 bases for V and 7 bases for J; bases not matched to a gene: 17. The CDR3 consists of 15 residues. The CDR3 spells CSIAPPSGGNYEQYF. CDR3 sequence (DNA): TGCAGTATCGCACCCCCTAGCGGGGGAAACTATGAGCAGTACTTC.

V and J are TRBV15 and TRBJ1-2, with no clear D. Germline V gene lookup returns CDR1 LNHNV and CDR2 YYDKDF (reference sequence). Between the trimmed V and J ends, which lost 0 bases and 4 bases, there was a span of 12 bases. This CDR3 is 15 amino acids long. The CDR3 DNA is TGTGCCACCAGCAGAGAGACCAGCGGCGGCTATGGCTACACCTTC. Encoded protein: CATSRETSGGYGYTF.

V gene TRBV28 combines with J gene TRBJ2-3; 11 nucleotides agree with TRBD1. This CDR3 region has 15 residues. CDR1 is MDHEN, CDR2 SYDVKM, per germline. The V segment lost 4 bases and the J segment 4 bases; nucleotides outside the gene matches: 4. The CDR3 DNA reads as TGTGCCAGCAGTTGGACAGGGGGCATGCCAGATACGCAGTATTTT. Protein product: CASSWTGGMPDTQYF.

The chain is built from TRBV28 and TRBJ2-7; TRBD1 is a possible D gene (7 bases). The CDR3 has 14 amino acids. Germline-derived CDR1 and CDR2 are MDHEN and SYDVKM. The V and J ends lost 5 bases and 4 bases respectively, with 15 bases between them. The CDR3 loop reads CASSVSQGRYEQYF. The CDR3 DNA is TGTGCCAGCAGTGTCTCACAGGGGAGGTACGAGCAGTACTTC.

This clonotype occurred many times. The rearrangement uses TRBV29-1 and TRBJ1-5; D ambiguous. Trimming left V 4 bases short and J 9 bases short, with 10 bases between. CDR1 SQVTM and CDR2 ANQGSEA come from the germline V gene. This CDR3 is built from 11 residues. CDR3 DNA sequence: TGCAGCGTTGGATCGGTTTGGCCCCAGCATTTT. This gives the protein CSVGSVWPQHF.

This clonotype showed up just a few times. This sequence joins TRBV3-1 and TRBJ1-4; the D is unclear. The CDR3 spans 13 residues. Per the germline V gene, CDR1 is LGHDT and CDR2 is YNNKEL (reference sequence). Trimming took off 1 base at V and 6 bases at J, with 6 bases between the two ends. The CDR3 loop reads CASSQGPYEKLFF. The CDR3 DNA follows: TGTGCCAGCAGCCAAGGCCCCTATGAAAAACTGTTTTTT. The full variable domain, rest sourced from reference TRBV3-1 and TRBJ1-4, is DTAVSQTPKYLVTQMGNDKSIKCEQNLGHDTMYWYKQDSKKFLKIMFSYNNKELIINETVPNRFSPKSPDKAHLNLHINSLELGDSAVYFCASSQGPYEKLFFGSGTQLSVL.

The chain uses TRBV24-1 and TRBJ2-1; D is ambiguous. The CDR3 runs 12 residues. V lost 5 bases and J 12 bases, leaving 13 bases between the germline ends. Germline CDR1 is KGHDR and CDR2 is SFDVKD. The CDR3 reads CATSAVADTQFF. The CDR3 DNA reads as TGTGCCACCAGTGCCGTGGCAGATACGCAGTTCTTC.

This sequence joins TRBV28 and TRBJ2-7; 11 positions match TRBD1. Germline V gives CDR1 MDHEN, CDR2 SYDVKM. This CDR3 contains 14 residues. Losses at the gene ends were 4 bases for V and 7 bases for J; bases not matched to a gene: 6. The CDR3 sequence: CASSSGQGAKEQYF. As DNA, the CDR3 is TGTGCCAGCAGTTCTGGACAGGGGGCTAAAGAGCAGTACTTC. The variable domain in full, with the rest retrieved from reference TRBV28 and TRBJ2-7, is DVKVTQSSRYLVKRTGEKVFLECVQDMDHENMFWYRQDPGLGLRLIYFSYDVKMKEKGDIPEGYSVSREKKERFSLILESASTNQTSMYLCASSSGQGAKEQYFGPGTRLTVT.

This clonotype was seen only a few times. The chain is built from TRBV5-1 and TRBJ2-1; D tentatively fits TRBD1 or TRBD2 (5 bases each). CDR3 length: 14 amino acids. The germline V gene encodes CDR1 SGHRS and CDR2 YFSETQ. Trimming took 0 bases from V and 8 from J, leaving 12 bases between them. CDR3 bases: TGCGCCAGCAGCTTGGGGGACGAGCCCTATGAGCAGTTCTTC. This gives the protein CASSLGDEPYEQFF.

This clonotype was found many times. V usage is TRBV4-2 and J usage is TRBJ1-6; D is undetermined. Trimming removed 1 base from V and 4 bases from J, with 8 bases in between. The germline V gene has CDR1 LGHNA and CDR2 YNFKEQ. This CDR3 is built from 15 residues. The CDR3 loop is CASSQGDGYNSPLHF. Here the CDR3 DNA reads TGTGCCAGCAGCCAAGGTGACGGATATAATTCACCCCTCCACTTT.

CDR3 sequence: CASSLGVGTGGYTF. The CDR3 DNA follows: TGTGCCAGCAGCTTGGGAGTGGGGACAGGGGGCTACACCTTC. The chain combines TRBV7-2 with TRBJ1-2, with 9 bases that match TRBD1. Germline CDR1 SGHTA, CDR2 FQGNSA. This CDR3 comprises 14 residues. V trimming: 3 bases; J trimming: 8 bases; junction bases outside the gene matches: 7.

The gene calls are TRBV7-2 and TRBJ2-1; 8 bases agree with TRBD2. V lost 7 bases, J lost 6 bases, and 17 bases stayed unmatched. The CDR3 totals 17 residues. The germline V gene has CDR1 SGHTA and CDR2 FQGNSA. CDR3 bases: TGTGCCAGCACCGGAGCGGCGGGAGGAGGGCCCGGCAATGAGCAGTTCTTC. It specifies CASTGAAGGGPGNEQFF.

In this sample, this clonotype turned up a few times. The rearrangement joins TRBV20-1 to TRBJ1-1, with TRBD1 matching over 7 bases. CDR1 is DFQATT and CDR2 is SNEGSKA in the germline V gene (reference sequence). V lost 5 bases to trimming and J lost 3 bases; unmatched junction nucleotides: 9. The CDR3 length is 14 residues. The CDR3 sequence: CSASRQGGDTEAFF. CDR3 nucleotides: TGCAGTGCTTCCCGACAGGGAGGGGACACTGAAGCTTTCTTT.

This clonotype was observed many times. The V call is TRBV20-1, the J call TRBJ1-6; the match to TRBD1 covers 8 bases. CDR3 length: 13 residues. V shed 4 bases and J 9 bases; nucleotides not matched to a gene: 5. Germline V CDR1 and CDR2: DFQATT, SNEGSKA (reference sequence). The CDR3 DNA is TGCAGTGCTACCCGGGACAGGAGTTCACCCCTCCACTTT. As protein: CSATRDRSSPLHF.

This clonotype has more than one count but fewer than ten. The chain combines TRBV20-1 with TRBJ1-1, with D possibly TRBD1 on 6 matching bases. In germline, CDR1 is DFQATT, CDR2 SNEGSKA (reference sequence). This CDR3 comprises 14 residues. Deletions cut 5 bases from V and 6 bases from J, with 19 bases between. The CDR3 DNA is TGCAGTGCTTATAACAGGGAAGGCTTCTCTGAAGCTTTCTTT. It is translated as CSAYNREGFSEAFF.

V usage is TRBV10-3 and J usage is TRBJ1-2; TRBD1 is a possible D gene (5 bases). The CDR3 has 12 residues. V gave up 5 bases and J gave up 7 bases, with 11 bases separating them. Germline lookup yields CDR1 ENHRY and CDR2 SYGVKD. For the CDR3, the DNA is TGTGCCATCAGTTTCCAGGGAGTTGGCTACACCTTC. Residues: CAISFQGVGYTF.

This chain joins TRBV28 and TRBJ1-2, with unresolved D. From germline, CDR1 is MDHEN and CDR2 SYDVKM. The length of the CDR3 is 17 residues. V was pared by 2 bases and J by 4 bases, with 20 bases between. The CDR3 DNA reads as TGTGCCAGCAGTTTAAGCCCCCCCAACGGACTCCTCTATGGCTACACCTTC. Its translation is CASSLSPPNGLLYGYTF.

The J gene is TRBJ2-5, the V gene TRBV20-1; TRBD2 matches at 11 bases. Per the germline V gene, CDR1 is DFQATT and CDR2 is SNEGSKA (reference sequence). Trimming removed 5 bases from V and 4 bases from J; junction bases left unmatched: 6. CDR3 length: 14 amino acids. DNA of the CDR3: TGCAGTGCTCTGACTAGCGGGACAGTAGAGACCCAGTACTTC. Translation: CSALTSGTVETQYF.

The chain joins TRBV20-1 to TRBJ2-7, with 9 bases that match TRBD2. J gave up 4 bases and V 6 bases, and 10 bases lay outside the gene matches. CDR1 DFQATT and CDR2 SNEGSKA come from the germline V gene (reference sequence). The CDR3 is made up of 14 amino acids. CDR3 DNA sequence: TGCAGTGCCGCACTGGTAGCGGGAGATTACGAGCAGTACTTC. Protein: CSAALVAGDYEQYF.

This clonotype was counted only a few times. This chain connects TRBV4-3 to TRBJ2-2, with 7 bases matching TRBD2. The length of the CDR3 is 18 residues. Looked up from germline, CDR1 is LGHNA and CDR2 is YSLEER. J gave up 3 bases and V 0 bases, and 10 bases lay outside the gene matches. The CDR3 coding sequence is TGCGCCAGCAGCCAAGATCTCGCGCGGGAGCTGGACACCGGGGAGCTGTTTTTT. Translation gives CASSQDLARELDTGELFF.

This clonotype was found many times. The chain carries TRBV12-3 or TRBV12-4 and TRBJ2-7, with unresolved D. Trimming stripped 3 bases from V and 5 bases from J, with 11 bases between. This CDR3 contains 13 residues. The CDR3 DNA reads as TGTGCCAGCAGTTTCCTCCCGTCGGACGAGCAGTACTTC. As protein: CASSFLPSDEQYF.

This clonotype was picked up a small number of times. The rearrangement links TRBV7-2 to TRBJ1-6; 8 bases are a match to TRBD1. CDR3 length equals 16 residues. The junction had 6 bases not matched to a gene; V was cut back by 5 bases and J by 3 bases. Per germline, CDR1 SGHTA and CDR2 FQGNSA. The CDR3 here is CASSPTGGVYNSPLHF. Written as DNA, the CDR3 is TGTGCCAGCAGCCCTACAGGGGGAGTCTATAATTCACCCCTCCACTTT.